These T cell receptor beta chains were read from a single sample in a study of cytomegalovirus exposure and HLA in healthy donors. Sequenced by immunoSEQ multiplex PCR; TCRdb stores in-frame clones only, minus some. Among 140,000 to 150,000 clones listed, 77% were seen once. The sample taken for sequencing was PBMCs. These TCRs come from a male donor in good health and CMV-seronegative. Both conserved end residues are part of each CDR3. The D gene is left open where the match is weak. Expanded clones are given a class, and other clones once, few, many or no size at all.

V	J	D	size	CDR3	DNA
TRBV5-1	TRBJ2-2	.	once	CASSPLTGELFF	TGCGCCAGCAGCCCGCTAACCGGGGAGCTGTTTTTT
TRBV30	TRBJ2-3	.	.	CAWSVSLAPDTQYF	TGTGCCTGGAGTGTTTCTCTAGCCCCAGATACGCAGTATTTT
TRBV7-6	TRBJ2-7	TRBD2	.	CASRVGPSGTYEQYF	TGTGCCAGCAGGGTTGGGCCTAGCGGAACCTACGAGCAGTACTTC
TRBV4-2	TRBJ1-2	.	few	CASSFLNAFGYGYTF	TGTGCCAGCAGCTTCCTCAACGCATTCGGTTATGGCTACACCTTC
TRBV5-6	TRBJ1-1	TRBD1	.	CASSFQGVSLNTEAFF	TGTGCCAGCAGCTTCCAGGGGGTGTCGCTGAACACTGAAGCTTTCTTT
TRBV6-1	TRBJ2-3	.	.	CASSDRGRTDTQYF	TGTGCCAGCAGTGATCGAGGTCGCACAGATACGCAGTATTTT
TRBV10-3	TRBJ2-7	TRBD2	.	CAISGNAGVVEQYF	TGTGCCATCAGTGGAAACGCGGGAGTGGTCGAGCAGTACTTC
TRBV30	TRBJ2-1	.	few	CASTGLPQQFF	TGTGCCTCGACTGGACTACCCCAGCAGTTCTTC
TRBV6-6	TRBJ1-2	TRBD1	.	CASSPTGTRGYTF	TGTGCCAGCAGCCCGACAGGGACGCGTGGCTACACCTTC
TRBV19	TRBJ2-5	TRBD2	once	CASSRLAGGQETQYF	TGTGCCAGTAGTCGACTAGCGGGGGGTCAAGAGACCCAGTACTTC
TRBV7-2	TRBJ2-2	.	.	CASGLYGIWRGDWSGELFF	TGTGCCAGCGGTCTCTACGGGATATGGCGAGGGGACTGGTCCGGGGAGCTGTTTTTT
TRBV6-6	TRBJ2-5	.	.	CASSHLNTQETQYF	TGTGCCAGCAGTCATCTCAACACGCAAGAGACCCAGTACTTC
TRBV19	TRBJ1-3	TRBD1	.	CASSPRTGGVGNTIYF	TGTGCCAGTAGTCCTCGGACAGGGGGCGTCGGAAACACCATATATTTT
TRBV5-1	TRBJ1-5	TRBD1	.	CASSPDTGGTQPQHF	TGCGCCAGCAGCCCGGACACAGGGGGGACTCAGCCCCAGCATTTT
TRBV18	TRBJ1-1	.	.	CASSPSKGLNTEAFF	TGTGCCAGCTCACCATCGAAGGGGTTGAACACTGAAGCTTTCTTT
TRBV7-6	TRBJ2-3	TRBD2	.	CASSRGSVGGATDTQYF	TGTGCCAGCAGCCGAGGATCCGTCGGGGGGGCGACAGATACGCAGTATTTT
TRBV9	TRBJ2-2	.	.	CASSVDISLTGELFF	TGTGCCAGCAGCGTAGACATCTCCTTAACCGGGGAGCTGTTTTTT
TRBV5-1	TRBJ2-3	.	once	CASSFSGSSTDTQYF	TGCGCCAGCAGCTTTTCGGGGAGCAGCACAGATACGCAGTATTTT
TRBV7-9	TRBJ2-1	.	.	CASSPYNEQFF	TGTGCCAGCAGCCCTTACAATGAGCAGTTCTTC
TRBV9	TRBJ2-2	.	.	CASSSQVGLNTGELFF	TGTGCCAGCAGCTCCCAGGTGGGACTGAACACCGGGGAGCTGTTTTTT
TRBV5-6	TRBJ1-2	.	.	CASSLRGSYGYTF	TGTGCCAGCAGCCTACGGGGTAGCTATGGCTACACCTTC
TRBV10-3	TRBJ2-3	.	few	CAISESVDTQYF	TGTGCCATCAGTGAGTCCGTAGATACGCAGTATTTT
TRBV6-1	TRBJ1-3	.	.	CASSEARGGGNTIYF	TGTGCCAGCAGTGAAGCGCGAGGCGGTGGAAACACCATATATTTT
TRBV10-3	TRBJ2-3	TRBD1	once	CAISEEDRGVSTDTQYF	TGTGCCATCAGTGAGGAGGACAGGGGCGTTAGCACAGATACGCAGTATTTT
TRBV5-6	TRBJ1-2	.	.	CASSFNRANYGYTF	TGTGCCAGCAGCTTCAACCGAGCTAACTATGGCTACACCTTC
TRBV5-6	TRBJ2-1	.	.	CASSDTAWAYNEQFF	TGTGCCAGCAGCGACACTGCGTGGGCCTACAATGAGCAGTTCTTC
TRBV27	TRBJ2-3	.	.	CASSLGLPTDTQYF	TGTGCCAGCAGTTTAGGGCTTCCCACAGATACGCAGTATTTT
TRBV5-8	TRBJ2-4	.	.	CASSFKGLAKNIQYF	TGTGCCAGCAGCTTTAAGGGGCTAGCCAAAAACATTCAGTACTTC
TRBV7-6	TRBJ1-4	.	.	CASSLEGGKLFF	TGTGCCAGCAGCTTAGAGGGCGGGAAGCTGTTTTTT
TRBV5-6	TRBJ2-7	TRBD1	.	CASSAGQGIYEQYF	TGTGCCAGCAGCGCCGGACAGGGGATCTACGAGCAGTACTTC
TRBV6-5	TRBJ1-2	.	few	CASSYAATPYGYTF	TGTGCCAGCAGTTACGCGGCCACCCCCTATGGCTACACCTTC
TRBV6-1	TRBJ1-2	.	once	CASSDRSGYGYTF	TGTGCCAGCAGTGACAGATCAGGCTATGGCTACACCTTC
TRBV7-3	TRBJ2-1	TRBD2	.	CASSLMHGRVDEQFF	TGTGCCAGCAGCTTAATGCACGGGAGGGTGGATGAGCAGTTCTTC
TRBV7-9	TRBJ1-2	TRBD1	few	CASSSETGGRYGYTF	TGTGCCAGCAGCTCGGAGACAGGGGGACGCTATGGCTACACCTTC
TRBV25-1	TRBJ2-2	.	.	CASSEAGANTGELFF	TGTGCCAGCAGTGAGGCGGGCGCGAACACCGGGGAGCTGTTTTTT
TRBV30	TRBJ2-7	.	.	CAWSTTGGSYEQYF	TGTGCCTGGAGTACAACAGGAGGGTCCTACGAGCAGTACTTC
TRBV7-2	TRBJ2-7	.	.	CASSRSLPGQPLSEQYF	TGTGCCAGCAGCCGTTCACTCCCGGGACAACCCCTTTCCGAGCAGTACTTC
TRBV11-2	TRBJ2-3	TRBD2	.	CASSFRAPAGREDTQYF	TGTGCCAGCAGCTTCAGGGCCCCAGCGGGGAGGGAAGATACGCAGTATTTT
TRBV5-4	TRBJ2-3	TRBD2	.	CASGTVAGGSTDTQYF	TGTGCCAGCGGAACTGTAGCGGGGGGTAGCACAGATACGCAGTATTTT
TRBV27	TRBJ2-3	.	few	CASSFQRAASDTQYF	TGTGCCAGCAGTTTCCAGCGGGCGGCTTCGGATACGCAGTATTTT
TRBV29-1	TRBJ2-3	.	.	CSVVRLGSNTDTQYF	TGCAGCGTTGTTCGCCTAGGCTCTAACACAGATACGCAGTATTTT
TRBV5-4	TRBJ1-2	TRBD1	.	CASSSPGQGKYGYTF	TGTGCCAGCAGTTCTCCGGGACAGGGGAAGTATGGCTACACCTTC
TRBV6-5	TRBJ1-2	TRBD1	.	CASSISGTVYGYTF	TGTGCCAGCAGTATTTCCGGGACAGTCTATGGCTACACCTTC
TRBV11-2	TRBJ2-3	.	.	CASSLNGLRRVKVSDTQYF	TGTGCCAGCAGCTTAAATGGGTTAAGGCGGGTGAAAGTGTCAGATACGCAGTATTTT
TRBV5-1	TRBJ2-5	.	.	CASSSQGEETQYF	TGCGCCAGCAGCTCACAGGGTGAGGAGACCCAGTACTTC
TRBV11-2	TRBJ1-2	TRBD1	.	CASSSTGGRYGYTF	TGTGCCAGCAGCTCCACAGGGGGCAGATATGGCTACACCTTC
TRBV14	TRBJ1-2	.	once	CASSQSGPSDYGYTF	TGTGCCAGCAGCCAATCAGGGCCCTCCGACTATGGCTACACCTTC
TRBV18	TRBJ1-4	.	.	CASSPRRRSTNEKLFF	TGTGCCAGCTCACCAAGGAGGAGGTCAACTAATGAAAAACTGTTTTTT
TRBV4-1	TRBJ1-4	.	.	CASSVNSNEKLFF	TGCGCCAGCAGCGTCAATAGTAATGAAAAACTGTTTTTT
TRBV9	TRBJ2-1	.	.	CASSSHARGSYNEQFF	TGTGCCAGCAGCTCACACGCCCGCGGGTCCTACAATGAGCAGTTCTTC